A single sample gave rise to the 8 T cell receptor beta chains below, sequenced in a study of T cell responses to AZD1222 COVID-19 vaccine. The data were produced by immunoSEQ multiplex PCR, yet TCRdb's version contains in-frame clones alone and is incomplete. This table has 95,000 to 150,000 clones, roughly 93% appearing once. This sample comprised peripheral blood, obtained on day 0 of AZD1222 vaccination. The receptor set was obtained from an adult in good health.

This chain uses TRBV7-9 with TRBJ1-1; TRBD1 matches at 7 bases. Germline V gene sequence: CDR1 SEHNR, CDR2 FQNEAQ (reference sequence). Losses at the gene ends were 5 bases for V and 10 bases for J; bases not matched to a gene: 10. This CDR3 spans 13 amino acids. Written as DNA, the CDR3 is TGTGCCAGCAGCACTACAGGGGACCTGGGAGCTTTCTTT. Residues: CASSTTGDLGAFF.

The V call is TRBV18, the J call TRBJ1-1, with TRBD1 as a possible D gene (5 bases). The CDR3 covers 15 residues. V was pared by 0 bases and J by 5 bases, with 13 bases between. CDR1 and CDR2 from the germline V gene are KGHSH and LQKENI. The CDR3 DNA reads TGTGCCAGCTCACCACCCCAGAAAGAGGGGACTGAAGCTTTCTTT. Residues: CASSPPQKEGTEAFF.

The V gene is TRBV2, the J gene TRBJ2-2; 9 bases line up with TRBD2. The CDR3 consists of 15 residues. After removal of 4 bases from V and 6 bases from J, the junction contained 6 bases not matched to a gene. Looked up from germline, CDR1 is SNHLY and CDR2 is FYNNEI. In DNA, the CDR3 is TGTGCCAGCAGTGCATTTGGACTAGCGCCCGGGGAGCTGTTTTTT. This gives the protein CASSAFGLAPGELFF. The whole variable domain, remainder taken from reference TRBV2 and TRBJ2-2, is EPEVTQTPSHQVTQMGQEVILRCVPISNHLYFYWYRQILGQKVEFLVSFYNNEISEKSEIFDDQFSVERPDGSNFTLKIRSTKLEDSAMYFCASSAFGLAPGELFFGEGSRLTVL.

The CDR3 sequence is CASSSGSSSYNEQFF. The CDR3 DNA follows: TGTGCCAGCAGCTCCGGCTCCAGCTCCTACAATGAGCAGTTCTTC. This rearrangement joins TRBV7-2 to TRBJ2-1; D gene ambiguous. CDR3 length equals 15 residues. V lost 4 bases, J lost 0 bases, and 10 bases lay in between. CDR1 and CDR2 (germline): SGHTA, FQGNSA.

This clone appeared once. The rearrangement uses TRBV27 and TRBJ2-1; 9 nucleotides match TRBD2. This CDR3 is built from 15 residues. Trimming at V came to 5 bases and at J to 2 bases, leaving 4 bases not matched to a gene. CDR1 is MNHEY and CDR2 is SMNVEV in the germline V gene (reference sequence). This CDR3 is CASSTSGPTYNEQFF. CDR3 DNA: TGTGCCAGCAGTACTAGCGGGCCAACCTACAATGAGCAGTTCTTC.

V and J are TRBV6-1 and TRBJ1-6; tentatively, D is TRBD1 (6 bases). Trimming removed 1 base from V and 10 bases from J, with 14 bases in between. Looked up from germline, CDR1 is MNHNS and CDR2 is SASEGT. The CDR3 extends over 15 amino acids. The CDR3 spells CASSEVGRGRSPLHF. CDR3 DNA sequence: TGTGCCAGCAGTGAAGTAGGCAGGGGCAGATCACCCCTCCACTTT.

This chain connects TRBV30 to TRBJ1-5, with a tentative D call TRBD1 (6 bases). The CDR3 runs to 13 residues. The V gene lost 2 bases and the J gene lost 4 bases, with 9 bases spanning the gap. Germline values: CDR1 GTSNPN, CDR2 SVGIG (reference sequence). CDR3 DNA sequence: TGTGCCTGGAGTTGGCAGGGGAATCAGCCCCAGCATTTT. It codes for CAWSWQGNQPQHF.

This sequence joins TRBV24-1 and TRBJ1-2; a possible D gene is TRBD1 (6 bases). Looked up from germline, CDR1 is KGHDR and CDR2 is SFDVKD. This CDR3 has 15 residues. Trimming removed 0 bases from V and 6 bases from J, with 13 bases in between. CDR3 loop: CATSDLGQIVDGYTF. CDR3 bases: TGTGCCACCAGTGATTTGGGACAGATTGTGGATGGCTACACCTTC.